The TCR beta chain under discussion was sequenced for a study of T cells in narcolepsy. In the study overall: Healthy controls were enrolled alongside patients with narcolepsy type 1 or type 2.

A word on this clone: The antigen is undetermined. This sample includes further DNA sequences coding for the same CDR3.

V lost 2 bases, J lost 2 bases, and 3 bases stayed unmatched. Germline V gives CDR1 KGHSH, CDR2 LQKENI. CDR3 length equals 15 residues. Produced via immunoSEQ multiplex PCR; TCRdb's table is partial and in-frame only. Here the sample spans fewer than 35,000 clones, 80% to 85% being singletons. Study-wide results and limits: Healthy controls reportedly lacked the autoreactive clonotypes serially found in patients' blood. Some memory CD4+ repertoires had no autoreactive clone sequences. Same-patient CSF and blood CD4+ T cell clonotypes included HCRT-specific and TRIB2-specific autoreactive ones.

The TCR sequence derives from a human donor with narcolepsy. The V and J genes are TRBV18 and TRBJ2-5; 9 bases fit TRBD2. Sequencing used CD45RA- memory CD4+ T cells from PBMCs. CDR3 DNA sequence: TGTGCCAGCTCACCAATGAGCGGGGGGCAAGAGACCCAGTACTTC. Protein product: CASSPMSGGQETQYF. Variable domain in full (rest from reference TRBV18 and TRBJ2-5): NAGVMQNPRHLVRRRGQEARLRCSPMKGHSHVYWYRQLPEEGLKFMVYLQKENIIDESGMPKERFSAEFPKEGPSILRIQQVVRGDSAAYFCASSPMSGGQETQYFGPGTRLLVL.